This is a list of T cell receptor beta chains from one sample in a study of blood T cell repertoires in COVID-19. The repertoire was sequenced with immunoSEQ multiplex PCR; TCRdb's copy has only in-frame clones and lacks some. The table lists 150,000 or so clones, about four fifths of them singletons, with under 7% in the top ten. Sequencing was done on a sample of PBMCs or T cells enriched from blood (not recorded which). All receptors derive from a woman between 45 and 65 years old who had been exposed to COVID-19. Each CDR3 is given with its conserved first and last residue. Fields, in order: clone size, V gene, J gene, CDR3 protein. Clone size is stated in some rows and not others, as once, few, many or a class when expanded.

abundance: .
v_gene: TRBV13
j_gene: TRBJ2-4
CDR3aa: CASSLGGGGAGSGGNIQYF

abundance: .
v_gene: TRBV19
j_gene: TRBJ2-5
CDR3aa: CASSDRETQYF

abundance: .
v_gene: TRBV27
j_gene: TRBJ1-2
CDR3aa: CASTARGGGIGYTF

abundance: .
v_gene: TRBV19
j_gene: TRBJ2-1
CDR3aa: CASATGVSTREQFF

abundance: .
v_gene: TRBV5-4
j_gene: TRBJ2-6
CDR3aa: CASSRGQGASGANVLTF

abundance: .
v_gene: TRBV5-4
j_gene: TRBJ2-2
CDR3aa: CASSAPGTTNTGELFF

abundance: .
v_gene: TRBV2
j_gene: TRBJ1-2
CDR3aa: CASSEDRVYGYTF

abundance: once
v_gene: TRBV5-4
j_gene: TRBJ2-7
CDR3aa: CASSKRTSERAPDLYEQYF

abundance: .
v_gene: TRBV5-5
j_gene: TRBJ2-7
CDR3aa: CASSLVGENYEQYF

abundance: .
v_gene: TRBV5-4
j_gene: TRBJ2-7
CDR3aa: CASSLAGSSYEQYF

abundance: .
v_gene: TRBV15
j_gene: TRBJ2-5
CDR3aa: CATSIREETQYF

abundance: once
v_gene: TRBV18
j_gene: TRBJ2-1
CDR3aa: CASSRGGRAWNEQFF

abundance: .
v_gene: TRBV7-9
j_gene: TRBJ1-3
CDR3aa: CASSSDRVLVEDTIYF

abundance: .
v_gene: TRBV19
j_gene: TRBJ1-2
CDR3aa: CASGTGADYGYTF

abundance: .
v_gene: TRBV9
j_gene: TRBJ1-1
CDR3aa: CASSEGPGVNTEAFF

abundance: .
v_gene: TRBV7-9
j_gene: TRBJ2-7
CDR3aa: CASSLARDIAYEQYF

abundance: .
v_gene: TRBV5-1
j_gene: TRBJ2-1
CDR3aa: CASSLTGLAGVQNEQFF

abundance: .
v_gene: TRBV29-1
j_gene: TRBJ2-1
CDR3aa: CSVAGNEQFF

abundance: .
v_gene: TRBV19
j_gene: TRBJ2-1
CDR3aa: CASTRDRANEQFF

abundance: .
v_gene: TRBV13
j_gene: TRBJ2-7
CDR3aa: CASSGPSGEQYF

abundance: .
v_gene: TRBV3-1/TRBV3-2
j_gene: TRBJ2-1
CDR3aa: CASSNASVSSYNEQLF

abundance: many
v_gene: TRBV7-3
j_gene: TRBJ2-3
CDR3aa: CASSPPKAGDTTDTQYF

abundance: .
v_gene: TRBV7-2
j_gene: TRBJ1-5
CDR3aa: CASSLDSAGGNQPQHF

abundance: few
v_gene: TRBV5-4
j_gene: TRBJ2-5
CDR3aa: CASSPQGTETQYF

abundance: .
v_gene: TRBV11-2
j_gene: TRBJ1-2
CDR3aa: CASSLGPGQGSFYGYTF

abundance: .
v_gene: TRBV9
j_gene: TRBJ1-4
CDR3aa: CASSVGAGNEKLFF

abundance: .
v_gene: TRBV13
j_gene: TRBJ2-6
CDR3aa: CASSSWTGGSGANVLTF

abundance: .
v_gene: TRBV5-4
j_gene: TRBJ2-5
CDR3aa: CASSYAGRSQETQYF

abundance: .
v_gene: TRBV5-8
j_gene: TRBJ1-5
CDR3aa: CASSTGVYSNQPQHF

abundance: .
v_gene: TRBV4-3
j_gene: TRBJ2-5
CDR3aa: CATRPDIRGRETQYF

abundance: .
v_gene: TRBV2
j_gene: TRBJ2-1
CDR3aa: CASRDSGAYNEQFF

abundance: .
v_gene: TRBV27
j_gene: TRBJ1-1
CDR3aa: CASSLRMAVNTEAFF

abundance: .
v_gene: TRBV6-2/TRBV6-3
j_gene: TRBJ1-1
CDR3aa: CASSYRGDRGGSNTEAFF

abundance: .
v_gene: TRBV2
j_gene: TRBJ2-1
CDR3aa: CASRPGTRGLEQFF

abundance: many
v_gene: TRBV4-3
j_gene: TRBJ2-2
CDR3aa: CASSQALGGTGELFF

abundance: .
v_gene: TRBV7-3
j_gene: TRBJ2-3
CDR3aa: CASSLTGRLDTDTQYF

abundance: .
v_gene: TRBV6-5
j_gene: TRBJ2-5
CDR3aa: CASRRRVYTETQYF

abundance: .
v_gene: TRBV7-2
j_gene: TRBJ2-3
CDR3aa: CASSSGQGNTDTQYF

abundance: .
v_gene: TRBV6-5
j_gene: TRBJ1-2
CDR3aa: CASISGDNLNGYTF

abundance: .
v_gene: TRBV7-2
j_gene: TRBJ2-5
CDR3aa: CASSLAVGETQYF

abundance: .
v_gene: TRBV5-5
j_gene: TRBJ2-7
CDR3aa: CASSQLAGGWEQYF

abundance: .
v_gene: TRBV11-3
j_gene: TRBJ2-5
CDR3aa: CASSSEVEAQYF

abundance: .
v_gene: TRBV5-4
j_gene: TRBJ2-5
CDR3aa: CASSLGPTSGGGQETQYF